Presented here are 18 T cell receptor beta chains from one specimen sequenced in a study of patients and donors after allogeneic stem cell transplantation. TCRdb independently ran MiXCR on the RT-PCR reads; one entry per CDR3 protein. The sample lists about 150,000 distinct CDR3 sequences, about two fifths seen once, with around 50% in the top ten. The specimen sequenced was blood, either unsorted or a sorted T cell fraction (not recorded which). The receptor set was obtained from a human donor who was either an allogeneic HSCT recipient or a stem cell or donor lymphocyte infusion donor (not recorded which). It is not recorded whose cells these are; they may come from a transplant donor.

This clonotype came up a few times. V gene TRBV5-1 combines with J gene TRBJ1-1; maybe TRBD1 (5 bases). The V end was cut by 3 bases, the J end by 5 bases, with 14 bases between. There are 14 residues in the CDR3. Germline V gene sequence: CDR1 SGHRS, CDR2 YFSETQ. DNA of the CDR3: TGCGCCAGCAGCTCCTCCCAGGGAGGGACTGAAGCTTTCTTT. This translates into CASSSSQGGTEAFF.

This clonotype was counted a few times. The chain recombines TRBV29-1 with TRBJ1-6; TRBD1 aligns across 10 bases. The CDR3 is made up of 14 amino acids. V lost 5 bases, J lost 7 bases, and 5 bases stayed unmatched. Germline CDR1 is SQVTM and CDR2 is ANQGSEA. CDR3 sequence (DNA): TGCAGCGTTAGGACAGGGGGGTTGAATTCACCCCTCCACTTT. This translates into CSVRTGGLNSPLHF.

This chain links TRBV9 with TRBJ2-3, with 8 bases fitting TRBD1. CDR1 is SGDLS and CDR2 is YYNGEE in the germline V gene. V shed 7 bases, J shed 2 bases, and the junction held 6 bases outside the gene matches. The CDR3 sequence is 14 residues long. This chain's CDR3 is CASGQGALTDTQYF. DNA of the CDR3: TGTGCCAGCGGTCAGGGGGCCCTCACAGATACGCAGTATTTT. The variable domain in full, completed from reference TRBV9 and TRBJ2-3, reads DSGVTQTPKHLITATGQRVTLRCSPRSGDLSVYWYQQSLDQGLQFLIQYYNGEERAKGNILERFSAQQFPDLHSELNLSSLELGDSALYFCASGQGALTDTQYFGPGTRLTVL.

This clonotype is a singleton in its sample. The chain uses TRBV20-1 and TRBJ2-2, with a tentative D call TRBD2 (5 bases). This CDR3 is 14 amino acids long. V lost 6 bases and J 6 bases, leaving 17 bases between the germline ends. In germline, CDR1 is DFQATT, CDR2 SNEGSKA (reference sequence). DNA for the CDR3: TGCAGTGCGCCCCGGGTAGCGTCACCCGGGGAGCTGTTTTTT. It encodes CSAPRVASPGELFF.

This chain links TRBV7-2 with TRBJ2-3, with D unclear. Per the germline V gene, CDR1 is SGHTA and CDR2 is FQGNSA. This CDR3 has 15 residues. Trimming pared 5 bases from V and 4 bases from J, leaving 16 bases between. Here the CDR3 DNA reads TGTGCCAGCAGCCTAATCTTTCGGGCCCCAGATACGCAGTATTTT. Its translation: CASSLIFRAPDTQYF.

CDR3 sequence: CASSVRPLGGPTNEKLFF. In DNA form, the CDR3 reads TGTGCCAGCAGCGTCAGACCATTGGGAGGACCAACTAATGAAAAACTGTTTTTT. The chain combines TRBV9 with TRBJ1-4, with D uncertain. The V gene's germline CDR1 is SGDLS and CDR2 YYNGEE. Trimming took 2 bases from V and 0 from J, leaving 17 bases between them. CDR3 length: 18 amino acids.

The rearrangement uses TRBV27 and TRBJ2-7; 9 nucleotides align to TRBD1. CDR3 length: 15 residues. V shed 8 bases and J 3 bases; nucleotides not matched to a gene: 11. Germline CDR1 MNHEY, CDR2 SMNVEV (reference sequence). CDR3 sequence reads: CASGPPGTGIYEQYF. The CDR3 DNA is TGTGCCAGCGGTCCCCCCGGGACAGGGATCTACGAGCAGTACTTC.

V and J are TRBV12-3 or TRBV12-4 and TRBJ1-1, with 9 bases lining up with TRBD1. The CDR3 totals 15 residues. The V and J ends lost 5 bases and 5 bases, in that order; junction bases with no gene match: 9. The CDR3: CASSPPGQGGTEAFF. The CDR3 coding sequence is TGTGCCAGCAGTCCCCCGGGACAGGGAGGGACTGAAGCTTTCTTT.

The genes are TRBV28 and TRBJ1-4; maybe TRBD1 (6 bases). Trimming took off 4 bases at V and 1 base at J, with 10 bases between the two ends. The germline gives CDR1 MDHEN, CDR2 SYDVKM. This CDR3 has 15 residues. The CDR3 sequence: CASSSPTGTNEKLFF. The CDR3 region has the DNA TGTGCCAGCAGTTCTCCGACAGGAACTAATGAAAAACTGTTTTTT. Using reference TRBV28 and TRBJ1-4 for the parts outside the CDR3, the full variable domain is DVKVTQSSRYLVKRTGEKVFLECVQDMDHENMFWYRQDPGLGLRLIYFSYDVKMKEKGDIPEGYSVSREKKERFSLILESASTNQTSMYLCASSSPTGTNEKLFFGSGTQLSVL.

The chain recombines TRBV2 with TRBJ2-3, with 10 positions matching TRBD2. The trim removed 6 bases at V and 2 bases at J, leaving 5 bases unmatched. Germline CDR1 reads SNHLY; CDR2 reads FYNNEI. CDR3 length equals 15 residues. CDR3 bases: TGTGCCAGCAGGCTAGCGGGGGCCTTCACAGATACGCAGTATTTT. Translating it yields CASRLAGAFTDTQYF. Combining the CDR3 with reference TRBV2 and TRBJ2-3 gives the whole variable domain EPEVTQTPSHQVTQMGQEVILRCVPISNHLYFYWYRQILGQKVEFLVSFYNNEISEKSEIFDDQFSVERPDGSNFTLKIRSTKLEDSAMYFCASRLAGAFTDTQYFGPGTRLTVL.

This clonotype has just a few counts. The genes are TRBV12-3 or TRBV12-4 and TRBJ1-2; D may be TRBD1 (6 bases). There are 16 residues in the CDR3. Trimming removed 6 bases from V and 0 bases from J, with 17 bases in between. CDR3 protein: CASSQARGPANYGYTF. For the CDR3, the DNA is TGTGCCAGCAGCCAAGCCAGGGGTCCCGCTAACTATGGCTACACCTTC.

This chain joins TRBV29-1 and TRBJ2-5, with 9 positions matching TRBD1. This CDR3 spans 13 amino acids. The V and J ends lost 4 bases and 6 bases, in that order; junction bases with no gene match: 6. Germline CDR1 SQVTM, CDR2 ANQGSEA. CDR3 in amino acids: CSVGTGGRKTQYF. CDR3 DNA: TGCAGCGTTGGAACAGGGGGCCGGAAGACCCAGTACTTC.

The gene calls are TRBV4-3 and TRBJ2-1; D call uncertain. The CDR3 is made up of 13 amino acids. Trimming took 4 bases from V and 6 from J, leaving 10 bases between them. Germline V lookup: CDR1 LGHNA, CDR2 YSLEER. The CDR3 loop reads CASSRNVPNEQFF. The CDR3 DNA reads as TGCGCCAGCAGCCGCAACGTACCCAATGAGCAGTTCTTC.

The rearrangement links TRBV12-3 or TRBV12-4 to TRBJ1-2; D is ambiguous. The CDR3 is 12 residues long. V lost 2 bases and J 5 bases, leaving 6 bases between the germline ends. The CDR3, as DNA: TGTGCCAGCAGTTTATGGACGTATGGCTACACCTTC. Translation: CASSLWTYGYTF.

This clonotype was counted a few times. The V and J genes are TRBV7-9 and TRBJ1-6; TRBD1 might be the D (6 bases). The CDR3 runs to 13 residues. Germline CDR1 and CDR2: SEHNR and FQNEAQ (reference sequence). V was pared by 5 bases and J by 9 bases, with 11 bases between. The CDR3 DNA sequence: TGTGCCAGCAGCGGAACAGGGCCTTCACCCCTCCACTTT. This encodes CASSGTGPSPLHF.

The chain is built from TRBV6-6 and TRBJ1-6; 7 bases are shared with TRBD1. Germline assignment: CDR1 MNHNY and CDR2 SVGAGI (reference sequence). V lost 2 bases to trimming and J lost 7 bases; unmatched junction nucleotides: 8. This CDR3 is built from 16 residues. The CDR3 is CASSYLDRASNSPLHF. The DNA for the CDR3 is TGTGCCAGCAGTTACCTAGACAGGGCGTCCAATTCACCCCTCCACTTT.

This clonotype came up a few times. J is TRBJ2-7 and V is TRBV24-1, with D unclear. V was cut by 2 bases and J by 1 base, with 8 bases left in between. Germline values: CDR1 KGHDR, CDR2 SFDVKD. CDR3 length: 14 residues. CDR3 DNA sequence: TGTGCCACCAGTGATTCCGACAAATCCTACGAGCAGTACTTC. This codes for CATSDSDKSYEQYF.

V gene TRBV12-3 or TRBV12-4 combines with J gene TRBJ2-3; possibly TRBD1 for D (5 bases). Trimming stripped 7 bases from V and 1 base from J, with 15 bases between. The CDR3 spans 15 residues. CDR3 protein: CASINGAVGTDTQYF. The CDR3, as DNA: TGTGCCAGCATCAATGGGGCGGTGGGCACAGATACGCAGTATTTT.